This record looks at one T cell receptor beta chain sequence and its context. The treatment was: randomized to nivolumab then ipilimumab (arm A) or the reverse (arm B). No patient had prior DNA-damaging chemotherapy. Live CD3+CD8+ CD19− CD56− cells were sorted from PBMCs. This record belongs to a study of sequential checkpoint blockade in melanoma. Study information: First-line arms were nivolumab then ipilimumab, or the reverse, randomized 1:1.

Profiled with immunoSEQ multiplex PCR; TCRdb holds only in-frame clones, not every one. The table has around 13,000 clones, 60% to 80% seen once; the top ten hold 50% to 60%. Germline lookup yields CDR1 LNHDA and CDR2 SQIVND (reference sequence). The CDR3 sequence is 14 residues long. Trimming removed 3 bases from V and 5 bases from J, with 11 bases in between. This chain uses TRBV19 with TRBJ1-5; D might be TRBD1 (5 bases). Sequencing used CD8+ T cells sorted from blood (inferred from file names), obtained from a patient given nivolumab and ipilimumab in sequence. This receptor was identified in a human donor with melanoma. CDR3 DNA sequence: TGTGCCAGTAGTATTGGGGCACCTTATCAGCCCCAGCATTTT. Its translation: CASSIGAPYQPQHF.